The clone carrying this T cell receptor (beta chain) was observed a few times. What it binds is not known. The CDR3 runs 15 residues. The ends were cut back, 6 bases at V and 0 bases at J, with 16 bases in the middle. The germline CDR1 and CDR2 sequences are SGHDT and YYEEEE. The sample originates from a study of T cells in Graves' hyperthyroidism and ophthalmopathy. Study outcomes and limitations: Before onset, by a median of approximately 5.9 months, the model predicted ophthalmopathy. Ophthalmopathy cases were set apart from stable hyperthyroidism by a 13 V-J model. In blood, most of the thyroid clonotypes expanded above 0.001 were also present.

Researchers took RNA transcripts and amplified the TCR beta CDR3 regions from them. First-round RT-PCR with HTBI primers amplified the TCR CDR3 region. TCRdb independently ran MiXCR on the multiplex PCR reads; one entry per CDR3 protein. The table has hundreds of thousands of distinct CDR3 sequences, 14% seen once. Hyperthyroidism, newly diagnosed and lasting under 2 months, affected patients aged 18 to 65. Sequenced sample: blood. The chain combines TRBV5-6 with TRBJ2-7; tentatively, D is TRBD1 or TRBD2 (6 bases each). The source of this sequence is a woman in her thirties or forties with Graves' hyperthyroidism. CDR3 sequence (DNA): TGTGCCAGCACCACGATGGGGGGCAGCTCCTACGAGCAGTACTTC. Protein sequence: CASTTMGGSSYEQYF.